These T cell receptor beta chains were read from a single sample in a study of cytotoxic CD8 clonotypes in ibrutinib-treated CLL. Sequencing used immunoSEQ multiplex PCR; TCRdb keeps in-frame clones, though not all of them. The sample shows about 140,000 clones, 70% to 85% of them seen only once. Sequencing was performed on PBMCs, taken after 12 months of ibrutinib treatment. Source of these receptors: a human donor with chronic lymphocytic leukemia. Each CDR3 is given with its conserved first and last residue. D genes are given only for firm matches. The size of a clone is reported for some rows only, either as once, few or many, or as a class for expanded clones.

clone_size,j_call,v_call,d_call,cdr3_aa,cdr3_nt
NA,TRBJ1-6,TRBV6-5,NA,CASSGQSNSPLHF,TGTGCCAGCAGTGGTCAGAGTAATTCACCCCTCCACTTT
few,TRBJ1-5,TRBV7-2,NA,CASSRNDGNHQPQHF,TGTGCCAGCAGCCGAAACGACGGCAACCATCAGCCCCAGCATTTT
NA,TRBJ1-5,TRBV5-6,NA,CASSFLGAGNQPQHF,TGTGCCAGCAGCTTCTTGGGAGCGGGCAATCAGCCCCAGCATTTT
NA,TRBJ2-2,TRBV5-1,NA,CASSLVQNTGELFF,TGCGCCAGCAGCTTGGTACAGAACACCGGGGAGCTGTTTTTT
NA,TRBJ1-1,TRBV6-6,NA,CASSYSNVEAFF,TGTGCCAGCAGTTACTCGAATGTTGAAGCTTTCTTT
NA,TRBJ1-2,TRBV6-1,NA,CAIPSNYGYTF,TGTGCGATCCCGTCTAACTATGGCTACACCTTC
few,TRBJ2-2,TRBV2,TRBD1,CASTGGTGELFF,TGTGCCAGCACAGGGGGTACCGGGGAGCTGTTTTTT
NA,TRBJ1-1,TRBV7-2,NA,CASSSGGANTEAFF,TGTGCCAGCAGCTCGGGCGGGGCGAACACTGAAGCTTTCTTT
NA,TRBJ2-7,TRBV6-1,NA,CASSGQYSYEQYF,TGTGCCAGCAGCGGACAGTACTCCTACGAGCAGTACTTC
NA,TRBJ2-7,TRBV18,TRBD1,CASSLDRGLSYEQYF,TGTGCCAGCTCACTAGACAGGGGCCTCTCCTACGAGCAGTACTTC
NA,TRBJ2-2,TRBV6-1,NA,CASKGRKNTGELFF,TGTGCCAGCAAAGGTCGGAAGAACACCGGGGAGCTGTTTTTT
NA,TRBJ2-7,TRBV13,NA,CASSLISGKLLSSYEQYF,TGTGCCAGCAGCTTAATATCGGGGAAGCTGCTAAGCTCCTACGAGCAGTACTTC
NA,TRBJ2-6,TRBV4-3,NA,CASSQQTFVGANVLTF,TGCGCCAGCAGCCAGCAGACATTTGTTGGGGCCAACGTCCTGACTTTC
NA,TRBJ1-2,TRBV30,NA,CAWNGGDYGYTF,TGTGCCTGGAACGGGGGCGACTATGGCTACACCTTC
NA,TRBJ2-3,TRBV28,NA,CASSPRDTQYF,TGTGCCAGCAGCCCAAGAGATACGCAGTATTTT
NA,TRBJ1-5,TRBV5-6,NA,CASSLAPGDQPQHF,TGTGCCAGCAGCTTGGCCCCGGGAGATCAGCCCCAGCATTTT
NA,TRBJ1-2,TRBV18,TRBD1,CASSPVGTGGAGYTF,TGTGCCAGCTCACCCGTCGGGACAGGGGGCGCCGGCTACACCTTC
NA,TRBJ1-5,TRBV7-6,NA,CASSLYQQAGGLALNQPQHF,TGTGCCAGCAGCTTATACCAACAGGCTGGGGGCCTTGCCCTCAATCAGCCCCAGCATTTT
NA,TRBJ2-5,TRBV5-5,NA,CASSPGMNQETQYF,TGTGCCAGCAGCCCCGGTATGAATCAAGAGACCCAGTACTTC
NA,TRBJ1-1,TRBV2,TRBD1,CASSVRGQGISTEAFF,TGTGCCAGCAGTGTCCGAGGACAGGGAATTAGCACTGAAGCTTTCTTT
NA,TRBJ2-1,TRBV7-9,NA,CASSSRTFSYNEQFF,TGTGCCAGCAGCTCCCGGACTTTCTCCTACAATGAGCAGTTCTTC
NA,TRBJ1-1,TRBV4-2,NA,CASSQDWGMNTEAFF,TGTGCCAGCAGCCAAGATTGGGGGATGAACACTGAAGCTTTCTTT
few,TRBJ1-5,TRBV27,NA,CASSQTGGGIRFGFNQPQHF,TGTGCCAGCAGCCAAACCGGTGGAGGGATTCGCTTCGGCTTCAATCAGCCCCAGCATTTT
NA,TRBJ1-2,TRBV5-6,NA,CASSSGPGNYGYTF,TGTGCCAGCAGTTCCGGTCCGGGAAACTATGGCTACACCTTC
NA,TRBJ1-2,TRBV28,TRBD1,CASRTGVDDGYTF,TGTGCCAGCAGGACAGGGGTTGATGATGGCTACACCTTC
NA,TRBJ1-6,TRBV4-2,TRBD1,CASSRGQGARSPLHF,TGTGCCAGCAGCCGCGGACAGGGGGCTCGTTCACCCCTCCACTTT
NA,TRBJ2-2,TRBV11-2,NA,CASSQVGGIGELFF,TGTGCCAGCAGCCAGGTCGGGGGAATCGGGGAGCTGTTTTTT
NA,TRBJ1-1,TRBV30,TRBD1,CAWTAGAGTAAFF,TGTGCCTGGACCGCGGGGGCAGGGACAGCAGCTTTCTTT
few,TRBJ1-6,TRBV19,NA,CASSLLNSPLHF,TGTGCCAGTAGTCTTCTAAATTCACCCCTCCACTTT
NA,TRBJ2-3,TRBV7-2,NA,CASSLRATTDTQYF,TGTGCCAGCAGCTTAAGGGCGACCACAGATACGCAGTATTTT